These 15 T cell receptor beta chains were sequenced from one sample in a study of blood T cells in healthy people across ages. A second PCR of about 6 to 12 cycles used a sample-barcoded 5' primer and a J-beta primer mix. TCRdb ran MiXCR on the 5' RACE reads and lists one entry per CDR3 protein. The table records 1.5 million to 1.8 million distinct CDR3 sequences, roughly two fifths of them present only once. The sequenced sample consisted of blood. All receptors come from a young woman in good health.

The chain joins TRBV5-6 to TRBJ2-6; D is undetermined. Trimming pared 1 base from V and 0 bases from J, leaving 8 bases between. The CDR3 is 16 amino acids. The germline V gene encodes CDR1 SGHDT and CDR2 YYEEEE. CDR3 amino acids: CASSLHLSSGANVLTF. DNA of the CDR3: TGTGCCAGCAGCTTGCACCTTAGCTCTGGGGCCAACGTCCTGACTTTC.

This chain uses TRBV20-1 with TRBJ2-3; maybe TRBD2 (5 bases). The germline CDR1 and CDR2 sequences are DFQATT and SNEGSKA (reference sequence). V lost 3 bases and J 0 bases, leaving 10 bases between the germline ends. CDR3 length equals 14 residues. In DNA form, the CDR3 reads TGCAGTGCTAGGCGGCGGACTAGCACAGATACGCAGTATTTT. Protein sequence: CSARRRTSTDTQYF.

V gene TRBV6-5 combines with J gene TRBJ2-7, with 9 bases that match TRBD1. The V segment lost 0 bases and the J segment 5 bases; nucleotides outside the gene matches: 2. The CDR3 totals 14 residues. The germline V gene has CDR1 MNHEY and CDR2 SVGAGI. DNA of the CDR3: TGTGCCAGCAGTTACTCCGGGACAGGGAACGAGCAGTACTTC. Translation: CASSYSGTGNEQYF.

This clonotype was detected only a few times. The J gene is TRBJ2-7, the V gene TRBV27; 11 bases align to TRBD2. J gave up 4 bases and V 5 bases, and 7 bases lay outside the gene matches. The germline V gene has CDR1 MNHEY and CDR2 SMNVEV (reference sequence). The CDR3 extends over 15 amino acids. For the CDR3, the DNA is TGTGCCAGCAGTGCGACTAGCGGGACACTATACGAGCAGTACTTC. This translates into CASSATSGTLYEQYF.

The chain carries TRBV28 and TRBJ2-4, with D perhaps TRBD1 or TRBD2 (5 bases each). TRBJ2-5 explains the end of the DNA better; the J call may be wrong. Germline CDR1 is MDHEN and CDR2 is SYDVKM. This CDR3 comprises 12 residues. This CDR3 is CASSLEGRTQYF. As DNA, the CDR3 is TGTGCCAGCAGTTTAGAGGGACGGACCCAGTACTTC.

This chain links TRBV20-1 with TRBJ2-7; D remains unclear. This CDR3 contains 13 residues. The germline V gene has CDR1 DFQATT and CDR2 SNEGSKA (reference sequence). V lost 1 base to trimming and J lost 0 bases, with 7 bases between them. This CDR3 is CSARAEVSYEQYF. As DNA, the CDR3 is TGCAGTGCTAGAGCCGAGGTCTCCTACGAGCAGTACTTC.

The chain is built from TRBV5-1 and TRBJ2-3, with a tentative D call TRBD2 (6 bases). Germline values: CDR1 SGHRS, CDR2 YFSETQ. The ends were cut back, 7 bases at V and 0 bases at J, with 15 bases in the middle. The CDR3 consists of 15 residues. Here the CDR3 DNA reads TGCGCCAGCTCCCCCTGGAGGGGTAGCACAGATACGCAGTATTTT. This codes for CASSPWRGSTDTQYF.

The V and J genes are TRBV5-1 and TRBJ2-2, with D possibly being TRBD1 (6 bases). V was pared by 0 bases and J by 2 bases, with 11 bases between. Looked up from germline, CDR1 is SGHRS and CDR2 is YFSETQ. This CDR3 region has 16 residues. The CDR3 loop is CASSLGTATNTGELFF. The CDR3 DNA sequence: TGCGCCAGCAGCTTGGGGACAGCCACTAACACCGGGGAGCTGTTTTTT.

This chain connects TRBV5-1 to TRBJ2-1; TRBD2 aligns across 8 bases. TRBJ2-7 explains the end of the DNA better; the J call may be wrong. Germline CDR1 is SGHRS and CDR2 is YFSETQ. This CDR3 has 16 residues. The CDR3 spells CASSPSGGSSYNEQYF. Written as DNA, the CDR3 is TGCGCCAGCAGCCCCTCGGGGGGGAGCTCCTACAATGAGCAGTACTTC.

The chain links TRBV5-1 to TRBJ2-7; TRBD1 might be the D (5 bases). V lost 5 bases, J lost 2 bases, and 14 bases lay in between. This CDR3 is built from 14 residues. The V gene's germline CDR1 is SGHRS and CDR2 YFSETQ. For the CDR3, the DNA is TGCGCCAGCAGTCTACAGGACGGAGCCTACGAGCAGTACTTC. This encodes CASSLQDGAYEQYF. The full variable domain, completed using reference TRBV5-1 and TRBJ2-7, is KAGVTQTPRYLIKTRGQQVTLSCSPISGHRSVSWYQQTPGQGLQFLFEYFSETQRNKGNFPGRFSGRQFSNSRSEMNVSTLELGDSALYLCASSLQDGAYEQYFGPGTRLTVT.

On this clonotype: Compared with germline, one end of the junction differs, possibly owing to a read error. This sequence joins TRBV12-3 or TRBV12-4 and TRBJ1-1; D is uncertain. There are 12 residues in the CDR3. CDR3 nucleotide sequence: TGTGCCAGCAGCACGGAGAACGCTGAAGCTTTCTTT. It specifies CASSTENAEAFF.

Turning to this clonotype: One junction end disagrees with the germline gene, perhaps due to a read error. The chain recombines TRBV7-7 with TRBJ2-5, with unresolved D. The germline V gene has CDR1 SSHAT and CDR2 FNYEAQ (reference sequence). CDR3 length: 14 amino acids. This chain's CDR3 is CASSSSSRAETQYF. The CDR3 region has the DNA TGTGCTAGCAGTTCCTCGTCCCGGGCGGAGACCCAGTACTTC.

The J gene is TRBJ2-1, the V gene TRBV7-3; TRBD1 aligns across 9 bases. CDR1 and CDR2 (germline): SGHTA, FQGTGA. J was trimmed by 3 bases and V by 5 bases; bases with no gene match: 5. There are 15 residues in the CDR3. CDR3 nucleotides: TGTGCCAGCAGCCGGGGACAGGGTTTCTACAATGAGCAGTTCTTC. Protein: CASSRGQGFYNEQFF.

This clonotype occurred many times. The V gene is TRBV6-2 or TRBV6-3, the J gene TRBJ1-2; D possibly corresponds to TRBD1 (5 bases). V shed 5 bases and J shed 3 bases, with 10 bases lying between them. This CDR3 is 13 amino acids long. CDR1 is MNHEY, CDR2 SVGEGT, per germline. Here the CDR3 reads CASSLGADYGYTF. CDR3 DNA: TGTGCCAGCAGTCTCGGGGCCGACTATGGCTACACCTTC.

V gene TRBV7-2 combines with J gene TRBJ2-7; D not certain. CDR1 is SGHTA and CDR2 is FQGNSA in the germline V gene. Between the trimmed V and J ends, which lost 0 bases and 7 bases, there was a span of 13 bases. This CDR3 has 14 amino acids. The CDR3 DNA is TGTGCCAGCAGCTTAGCCCTTGAGTTCCATGAGCAGTACTTC. Protein sequence: CASSLALEFHEQYF.